This entry concerns a single TCR beta chain. Its antigen remains unidentified. V lost 7 bases to trimming and J lost 3 bases; unmatched junction nucleotides: 7. CDR1 and CDR2 from the germline V gene are LNHDA and SQIVND (reference sequence). This CDR3 contains 15 residues. TCRdb's table, derived via immunoSEQ multiplex PCR, lists solely in-frame clones and lacks some. The top ten hold more than 1.2% of the sample, which has about 200,000 clones, about 84% seen once. The source of the sample is a study of cytomegalovirus exposure and HLA in healthy donors. General study results and limits: Listed as cytomegalovirus-associated were 150 to 200 TCR beta chains. Under in vitro conditions, a few CMV-associated chains were confirmed as specific for CMV antigens. According to reports, the classifier identified cytomegalovirus status with high specificity and sensitivity.

This sequence was found in a woman under 30 in good health and CMV-seronegative. Material for sequencing was PBMCs. The chain has TRBV19 and TRBJ1-3; 9 nucleotides match TRBD1. As DNA, the CDR3 is TGTGCCAGTACCGGGACAGGGCAGCGTGGAAACACCATATATTTT. It specifies CASTGTGQRGNTIYF.